The 27 T cell receptor beta chains in this list originate from one sample, sequenced in a study of T cells after yellow fever vaccination. A single record per CDR3 protein comes from TCRdb applying MiXCR to the 5' RACE reads. The table shows some 150,000 distinct CDR3 sequences, with approximately 10% occurring only once. The sequencing used CD8+ T cells sorted from PBMCs, collected 15 days after the yellow fever booster vaccination. The source is a man aged 18 to 29 who received the YFV17D yellow fever vaccine.

V gene TRBV4-1 combines with J gene TRBJ2-1, with D uncertain. V was shortened by 1 base and J by 8 bases, with 12 bases between the two germline ends. The length of the CDR3 is 14 residues. Germline lookup yields CDR1 MGHRA and CDR2 YSYEKL. CDR3 DNA sequence: TGCGCCAGCAGCCAAGTGGGCGGTTTCCATGAGCAGTTCTTC. It yields the protein CASSQVGGFHEQFF.

This clonotype was seen repeatedly, ten times or more. V usage is TRBV7-9 and J usage is TRBJ2-7, with unresolved D. V shed 5 bases and J shed 1 base, with 9 bases lying between them. Germline V CDR1 and CDR2: SEHNR, FQNEAQ (reference sequence). This CDR3 is 13 amino acids long. CDR3 sequence: CASSRHGSYEQYV. The CDR3 DNA reads as TGTGCCAGCAGCCGGCACGGTTCCTACGAGCAGTACGTC.

This clonotype was detected a few times. Here the CDR3 reads CASSVGDSSSNIQYF. In nucleotides, the CDR3 is TGTGCCAGCAGCGTAGGGGACAGCTCTTCAAACATTCAGTACTTC. The chain joins TRBV9 to TRBJ2-4, with TRBD1 matching over 7 bases. The V and J ends lost 0 bases and 6 bases, in that order; junction bases with no gene match: 6. Germline V gives CDR1 SGDLS, CDR2 YYNGEE. This CDR3 comprises 15 residues.

This clonotype was seen only once. The chain has TRBV7-8 and TRBJ2-3; D uncertain. The germline gives CDR1 SGHVS, CDR2 FQNEAQ. The V and J ends lost 4 bases and 9 bases respectively, with 14 bases between them. CDR3 length: 13 amino acids. CDR3: CASSSLGLVTQYF. The DNA of the CDR3 is TGTGCCAGCAGCTCGCTCGGATTGGTAACGCAGTATTTT.

The chain has TRBV5-1 and TRBJ2-2; 9 nucleotides line up with TRBD1. The CDR3 loop spans 18 amino acids. V shed 4 bases and J 0 bases; nucleotides not matched to a gene: 10. The germline V gene has CDR1 SGHRS and CDR2 YFSETQ. The CDR3 is CASSAVPGQGTNTGELFF. CDR3 DNA: TGCGCCAGCAGCGCGGTCCCGGGACAGGGAACGAACACCGGGGAGCTGTTTTTT.

Here the CDR3 DNA reads TGTGCCAGCAGCCTCGGGGAGGGTAACACTGAAGCTTTCTTT. Translation: CASSLGEGNTEAFF. The rearrangement joins TRBV5-4 to TRBJ1-1; no clear D gene. Trimming took 4 bases from V and 2 from J, leaving 12 bases between them. The CDR3 length is 14 residues. Germline CDR1 SGHNT, CDR2 YYREEE (reference sequence).

The CDR3 is CASSLSGQGATEAFF. CDR3 bases: TGTGCCAGCAGCCTCTCGGGACAGGGGGCCACTGAAGCTTTCTTT. V and J are TRBV11-2 and TRBJ1-1; 12 positions match TRBD1. Germline-derived CDR1 and CDR2 are SGHAT and FQNNGV. J was trimmed by 4 bases and V by 5 bases; bases with no gene match: 5. This CDR3 has 15 amino acids.

This clonotype was picked up many times. The CDR3 reads CASSPRTQTDTQYF. In nucleotides, the CDR3 is TGCGCCAGCAGCCCAAGGACGCAGACAGATACGCAGTATTTT. The chain combines TRBV5-1 with TRBJ2-3, with unresolved D. V shed 4 bases and J shed 3 bases, with 12 bases lying between them. The germline V gene encodes CDR1 SGHRS and CDR2 YFSETQ. The CDR3 is made up of 14 amino acids.

This clonotype was recorded at least ten times. The chain combines TRBV27 with TRBJ2-7, with no clear D. This CDR3 has 15 amino acids. Germline V gene sequence: CDR1 MNHEY, CDR2 SMNVEV (reference sequence). Trimming shortened V by 5 bases and J by 3 bases, and 17 bases separated the two germline ends. CDR3 residues: CASSPSYGLYYEQYF. CDR3 DNA: TGTGCCAGCAGTCCATCCTATGGATTATACTACGAGCAGTACTTC.

This clonotype was seen ten or more times. J is TRBJ2-1 and V is TRBV10-3; 8 nucleotides align to TRBD2. The V and J ends lost 3 bases and 9 bases, in that order; junction bases with no gene match: 10. Per the germline V gene, CDR1 is ENHRY and CDR2 is SYGVKD. The CDR3 is 15 residues long. The CDR3 loop is CAISDGSGEVGEQFF. The CDR3 DNA sequence: TGTGCCATCAGTGACGGTAGCGGGGAAGTAGGTGAGCAGTTCTTC.

V usage is TRBV6-2 or TRBV6-3 and J usage is TRBJ2-3; perhaps TRBD1 as D (6 bases). The CDR3 is made up of 15 amino acids. V was pared by 4 bases and J by 4 bases, with 15 bases between. The germline V gene encodes CDR1 MNHEY and CDR2 SVGEGT. CDR3 in amino acids: CASSSRTARPDTQYF. DNA for the CDR3: TGTGCCAGCAGTTCCAGGACAGCCCGGCCAGATACGCAGTATTTT.

This clonotype was counted between two and nine times. V is TRBV5-1 and J is TRBJ1-4; D is unresolved. With 4 bases removed from V and 0 bases from J, the gap between germline ends came to 10 bases. Germline values: CDR1 SGHRS, CDR2 YFSETQ. This CDR3 contains 15 residues. The CDR3 bases are TGCGCCAGCAGCCTGGCCAGTGCAACTAATGAAAAACTGTTTTTT. Protein product: CASSLASATNEKLFF. Complete variable domain (other parts from reference TRBV5-1 and TRBJ1-4): KAGVTQTPRYLIKTRGQQVTLSCSPISGHRSVSWYQQTPGQGLQFLFEYFSETQRNKGNFPGRFSGRQFSNSRSEMNVSTLELGDSALYLCASSLASATNEKLFFGSGTQLSVL.

J is TRBJ2-7 and V is TRBV4-1, with no clear D. Looked up from germline, CDR1 is MGHRA and CDR2 is YSYEKL. Deletions cut 5 bases from V and 0 bases from J, with 5 bases between. The CDR3 consists of 12 residues. This chain's CDR3 is CASSNPSYEQYF. DNA of the CDR3: TGCGCCAGCAGCAATCCCTCCTACGAGCAGTACTTC.

The V call is TRBV4-1, the J call TRBJ1-5; no firm D call. Trimming pared 4 bases from V and 6 bases from J, leaving 10 bases between. Germline V gene data show CDR1 as MGHRA and CDR2 as YSYEKL. This CDR3 contains 13 residues. CDR3 nucleotide sequence: TGCGCCAGCAGCCCCCAAGAGGGTCAGCCCCAGCATTTT. Translation gives CASSPQEGQPQHF.

V gene TRBV5-1 combines with J gene TRBJ1-1, with 8 bases fitting TRBD1. V dropped 4 bases and J dropped 10; count of bases not matched to a gene: 9. The CDR3 consists of 13 residues. The germline CDR1 and CDR2 sequences are SGHRS and YFSETQ. Here the CDR3 reads CASSTTGVHAAFF. The CDR3 DNA sequence: TGCGCCAGCAGCACGACAGGGGTGCATGCAGCTTTCTTT.

This clonotype was recorded a few times. The chain links TRBV4-1 to TRBJ2-5, with D unresolved. V lost 3 bases, J lost 5 bases, and 16 bases lay in between. The CDR3 extends over 15 amino acids. Per the germline V gene, CDR1 is MGHRA and CDR2 is YSYEKL. Here the CDR3 reads CASSHHRWNWETQYF. The CDR3 region has the DNA TGCGCCAGCAGCCACCACCGGTGGAATTGGGAGACCCAGTACTTC.

At least ten counts were recorded for this clonotype. The V and J genes are TRBV12-3 or TRBV12-4 and TRBJ2-3; D perhaps matches TRBD2 (5 bases). Trimming pared 6 bases from V and 0 bases from J, leaving 16 bases between. This CDR3 is built from 16 residues. The CDR3 spells CASSPEGWQSTDTQYF. CDR3 bases: TGTGCCAGCAGCCCTGAGGGCTGGCAGAGCACAGATACGCAGTATTTT.

This clonotype was seen only a few times. This chain connects TRBV4-2 to TRBJ2-7; D is perhaps TRBD2 (7 bases). The CDR3 consists of 16 residues. V lost 0 bases and J lost 3, with 15 bases in between. In germline, CDR1 is LGHNA, CDR2 YNFKEQ. DNA for the CDR3: TGTGCCAGCAGCCAAGATAAAGGGGGACTAATCTACGAGCAGTACGTC. Its protein is CASSQDKGGLIYEQYV.

The sample holds a few counts of this clonotype. V is TRBV5-6 and J is TRBJ2-1; no clear D. This CDR3 has 15 amino acids. The germline V and J ends were trimmed by 0 bases and 2 bases, with 9 bases remaining between them. Per the germline V gene, CDR1 is SGHDT and CDR2 is YYEEEE. The CDR3 nucleotides are TGTGCCAGCAGCTTGGACTTCACCCCCTACAATGAGCAGTTCTTC. It encodes CASSLDFTPYNEQFF.

The J gene is TRBJ2-2, the V gene TRBV6-4; a possible D gene is TRBD1 (6 bases). CDR3 size: 13 residues. The germline CDR1 and CDR2 sequences are MRHNA and SNTAGT. The ends were cut back, 7 bases at V and 2 bases at J, with 8 bases in the middle. CDR3 nucleotides: TGTGCCAGCATGGACAGTAACACCGGGGAGCTGTTTTTT. It yields the protein CASMDSNTGELFF.

This clonotype was seen a few times. The genes are TRBV4-3 and TRBJ1-2; TRBD1 matches 7 bases. Germline V lookup: CDR1 LGHNA, CDR2 YSLEER. The CDR3 totals 16 residues. The V and J ends lost 4 bases and 4 bases, in that order; junction bases with no gene match: 12. The CDR3 protein is CASSPTTGPNGYGYTF. Here the CDR3 DNA reads TGCGCCAGCAGCCCGACGACAGGGCCCAATGGCTATGGCTACACCTTC.

V gene TRBV6-1 combines with J gene TRBJ2-7; TRBD2 might be the D (6 bases). Germline V gives CDR1 MNHNS, CDR2 SASEGT. The CDR3 extends over 15 amino acids. V gave up 6 bases and J gave up 2 bases, with 17 bases separating them. In DNA, the CDR3 is TGTGCCAGCAGGCCCGTTGGCGGGGCCCCCTACGAGCAGTACTTC. It translates to CASRPVGGAPYEQYF.

V gene TRBV5-5 combines with J gene TRBJ2-5; unclear D gene. CDR1 is SGHKS and CDR2 is YYEKEE in the germline V gene (reference sequence). Trimming stripped 3 bases from V and 3 bases from J, with 3 bases between. The CDR3 length is 11 residues. The CDR3 is CASSWKETQYF. The CDR3 nucleotides are TGTGCCAGCAGCTGGAAAGAGACCCAGTACTTC.

In this sample, this clonotype turned up a few times. The J gene is TRBJ1-1, the V gene TRBV6-6, with TRBD1 as a possible D gene (6 bases). V was trimmed by 5 bases and J by 0 bases, leaving 10 bases between them. Germline V gene sequence: CDR1 MNHNY, CDR2 SVGAGI (reference sequence). The CDR3 contains 14 residues. CDR3 region: CASSDRRLNTEAFF. The CDR3 nucleotides read TGTGCCAGCAGTGACAGGAGGTTGAACACTGAAGCTTTCTTT.

This chain links TRBV5-4 with TRBJ2-1, with 13 bases that match TRBD2. The V and J ends lost 5 bases and 1 base, in that order; junction bases with no gene match: 3. The CDR3 contains 16 residues. Germline V gene data show CDR1 as SGHNT and CDR2 as YYREEE (reference sequence). The CDR3 loop reads CASRPTSGGSYNEQFF. The CDR3 DNA reads as TGTGCCAGCAGGCCGACTAGCGGGGGGTCCTACAATGAGCAGTTCTTC. Full variable domain (remainder filled in from reference TRBV5-4 and TRBJ2-1): ETGVTQSPTHLIKTRGQQVTLRCSSQSGHNTVSWYQQALGQGPQFIFQYYREEENGRGNFPPRFSGLQFPNYSSELNVNALELDDSALYLCASRPTSGGSYNEQFFGPGTRLTVL.

This clonotype was seen at least ten times. Compared with germline, one end of the junction differs, possibly owing to a read error. The V gene is TRBV7-2, the J gene TRBJ2-1, with 10 bases aligning to TRBD2. The V gene's germline CDR1 is SGHTA and CDR2 FQGNSA. The CDR3 totals 15 residues. The DNA of the CDR3 is TGTGCCAGCAGTTTAGGGCTAGCGGGGGTCAATGAGCAGTTCTTC. Translated: CASSLGLAGVNEQFF. The variable domain in full, completed from reference TRBV7-2 and TRBJ2-1, reads GAGVSQSPSNKVTEKGKDVELRCDPISGHTALYWYRQSLGQGLEFLIYFQGNSAPDKSGLPSDRFSAERTGGSVSTLTIQRTQQEDSAVYLCASSLGLAGVNEQFFGPGTRLTVL.

V usage is TRBV2 and J usage is TRBJ1-2; no clear D gene. The CDR3 sequence is 13 residues long. Per germline, CDR1 SNHLY and CDR2 FYNNEI. Trimming took 6 bases from V and 8 from J, leaving 16 bases between them. CDR3 bases: TGTGCCAGCAGGGGCCTTTCTATGAGGGGCTACACCTTC. Protein product: CASRGLSMRGYTF.